The T cell receptor (beta chain) under discussion was sequenced for a study of CD8 T cell repertoires and HIV-1 epitope variants. Measured with immunoSEQ multiplex PCR; TCRdb has only the in-frame clones, and not every one. The sample carries about 1,900 clones, 70% to 85% recorded once. Looked up from germline, CDR1 is SGHNT and CDR2 is YYREEE (reference sequence). The V gene end was trimmed by 4 bases and the J gene end by 2 bases; junction bases not matched to a gene: 7. This CDR3 contains 15 residues. Comment on this clone: Antigen specificity is unknown.

This TCR was sampled from a male donor with HIV. The sample taken for sequencing was cultured CD8+ T cells derived from PBMCs. The chain combines TRBV5-4 with TRBJ2-3, with 7 positions matching TRBD1. The CDR3 nucleotides read TGTGCCAGCAGCGGGAGACAGGGATACACAGATACGCAGTATTTT. Its protein product is CASSGRQGYTDTQYF.